This T cell receptor beta chain is drawn from a study of T-cell reconstitution after alpha-beta-depleted transplantation in children. The sample holds many counts of this clonotype. The antigen is not known. Unique molecular identifiers were incorporated into the prepared TCRbeta library. Via MiXCR, TCRdb re-called the PCR reads, giving one row per CDR3 protein. This table holds 500,000 to 600,000 distinct CDR3 sequences, around 27% found once. Study results and limitations: T-cell numbers and diversity, one year after transplant, stemmed largely from T cells that were newly produced. Surviving recipient T cells and thymic progenitors underlay high day-60 TCRbeta diversity in some patients. Roughly two months post-transplant, alpha-beta T cells reportedly originated from several hundred graft clones that had expanded.

CDR1 DFQATT and CDR2 SNEGSKA come from the germline V gene (reference sequence). This CDR3 is 14 amino acids long. V lost 2 bases to trimming and J lost 0 bases, with 8 bases between them. Sample: PBMCs, taken before TCRalphabeta/CD19-depleted stem cell transplant. The chain has TRBV20-1 and TRBJ1-5, with a tentative D call TRBD1 (6 bases). This receptor was taken from a boy younger than two with Wiskott-Aldrich syndrome, due to receive a stem cell transplant. The CDR3 here is CSARQGNSNQPQHF. CDR3 nucleotide sequence: TGCAGTGCTAGACAGGGGAATAGCAATCAGCCCCAGCATTTT.